The 15 T cell receptor beta chains below were found in one sample sequenced in a study of T cell responses to AZD1222 COVID-19 vaccine. Sequencing was performed with immunoSEQ multiplex PCR; in TCRdb, only in-frame clones are kept and a portion is missing. The table lists about 130,000 clones, approximately 91% of them singletons. This material consisted of peripheral blood, taken on day 0 of AZD1222 vaccination. The origin of the receptors is an adult in good health.

DNA of the CDR3: TGTGCCAGTAGTATAAGGGATGGCTACACCTTC. This translates into CASSIRDGYTF. The chain uses TRBV19 and TRBJ1-2; D not resolved. Trimming took 2 bases from V and 6 from J, leaving 4 bases between them. The CDR3 is 11 residues long. Germline V gives CDR1 LNHDA, CDR2 SQIVND (reference sequence).

This clone came up once. V is TRBV6-5 and J is TRBJ2-7; 8 bases line up with TRBD1. V was clipped by 5 bases and J by 3 bases; unmatched bases: 6. The CDR3 covers 14 residues. Germline CDR1 and CDR2: MNHEY and SVGAGI. The CDR3 loop reads CASSLPGGGYEQYF. The CDR3 DNA is TGTGCCAGCAGTCTACCAGGGGGCGGCTACGAGCAGTACTTC.

This clone was picked up one time. V usage is TRBV6-5 and J usage is TRBJ1-1; no clear D. Deletions cut 0 bases from V and 4 bases from J, with 12 bases between. CDR3 length: 15 residues. Germline CDR1 and CDR2: MNHEY and SVGAGI. For the CDR3, the DNA is TGTGCCAGCAGTTACTCGATTGGAAATCCCACTGAAGCTTTCTTT. Protein sequence: CASSYSIGNPTEAFF.

This clone has only one observation. This chain uses TRBV7-3 with TRBJ2-1; 8 nucleotides match TRBD2. With V trimmed by 1 base and J by 7 bases, 6 bases remained unmatched. This CDR3 has 15 residues. Germline V gene data show CDR1 as SGHTA and CDR2 as FQGTGA. The CDR3 bases are TGTGCCAGCAGCTTAATAAGTAGCGGGGTTAATGAGCAGTTCTTC. The encoded protein is CASSLISSGVNEQFF.

The chain combines TRBV5-1 with TRBJ1-1; TRBD1 matches 8 bases. The CDR3 spans 13 residues. V trimming: 6 bases; J trimming: 0 bases; junction bases outside the gene matches: 1. Germline CDR1 SGHRS, CDR2 YFSETQ. CDR3 amino acids: CASKQGVNTEAFF. The CDR3 DNA sequence: TGCGCCAGCAAACAGGGGGTGAACACTGAAGCTTTCTTT.

The chain links TRBV28 to TRBJ1-2; D is possibly TRBD1 (6 bases). Trimming left V 10 bases short and J 0 bases short, with 21 bases between. This CDR3 has 16 amino acids. Germline CDR1 MDHEN, CDR2 SYDVKM. Here the CDR3 DNA reads TGTGCCACTTTGACAGGAATCTCCACTTCTAACTATGGCTACACCTTC. It specifies CATLTGISTSNYGYTF.

This chain links TRBV10-2 with TRBJ1-1; D unresolved. This CDR3 has 12 amino acids. The germline V gene encodes CDR1 WSHSY and CDR2 SAAADI. Trimming pared 7 bases from V and 8 bases from J, leaving 14 bases between. The CDR3 here is CASTDRRSEAFF. In DNA, the CDR3 is TGCGCCAGCACCGATAGAAGGTCAGAAGCTTTCTTT.

This chain connects TRBV5-6 to TRBJ2-5, with D uncertain. The ends were cut back, 1 base at V and 1 base at J, with 5 bases in the middle. Germline V CDR1 and CDR2: SGHDT, YYEEEE. CDR3 length: 13 amino acids. CDR3 nucleotides: TGTGCCAGCAGCTTGCAACCCCAAGAGACCCAGTACTTC. Amino acids: CASSLQPQETQYF.

The chain links TRBV15 to TRBJ2-6; D might be TRBD2 (6 bases). The germline V gene has CDR1 LNHNV and CDR2 YYDKDF (reference sequence). The ends were cut back, 3 bases at V and 4 bases at J, with 19 bases in the middle. CDR3 size: 18 residues. CDR3 coding DNA: TGTGCCACCAGCAGTGGCGGGGTGAATTTAAGAGGGGCCAACGTCCTGACTTTC. Translating it yields CATSSGGVNLRGANVLTF.

The V gene is TRBV5-5, the J gene TRBJ2-1; D is perhaps TRBD1 (5 bases). V was shortened by 3 bases and J by 7 bases, with 11 bases between the two germline ends. From germline, CDR1 is SGHKS and CDR2 YYEKEE (reference sequence). This CDR3 has 13 amino acids. The CDR3: CASSWGGWNEQFF. As DNA, the CDR3 is TGTGCCAGCAGCTGGGGCGGCTGGAATGAGCAGTTCTTC.

The genes are TRBV30 and TRBJ1-5, with D uncertain. The CDR3 has 14 amino acids. Germline CDR1 reads GTSNPN; CDR2 reads SVGIG (reference sequence). Trimming stripped 1 base from V and 7 bases from J, with 14 bases between. The CDR3 loop is CAWSDILSAQPQHF. The CDR3 DNA sequence: TGTGCCTGGAGTGACATACTATCGGCACAGCCCCAGCATTTT.

The gene calls are TRBV9 and TRBJ2-5, with TRBD2 matching 8 bases. The germline CDR1 and CDR2 sequences are SGDLS and YYNGEE. This CDR3 is 17 amino acids long. With V trimmed by 0 bases and J by 5 bases, 12 bases remained unmatched. This chain's CDR3 is CASSVGGIAGPRETQYF. CDR3 DNA: TGTGCCAGCAGCGTAGGGGGAATAGCGGGGCCTAGGGAGACCCAGTACTTC.

This sequence joins TRBV10-3 and TRBJ2-7; D possibly corresponds to TRBD1 (5 bases). This CDR3 has 12 residues. Germline assignment: CDR1 ENHRY and CDR2 SYGVKD. Trimming cost V 3 bases and J 3 bases, with 6 bases left between them. The CDR3 region is CAISEDSYEQYF. CDR3 sequence (DNA): TGTGCCATCAGTGAAGACAGCTACGAGCAGTACTTC.

Only one count was recorded for this clone. The rearrangement joins TRBV18 to TRBJ1-4; weak D call: TRBD1 (5 bases). V was clipped by 2 bases and J by 0 bases, with 7 bases between them. Germline-derived CDR1 and CDR2 are KGHSH and LQKENI. The CDR3 totals 15 residues. In nucleotides, the CDR3 is TGTGCCAGCTCACCAGGGGCAGCAACTAATGAAAAACTGTTTTTT. Translation gives CASSPGAATNEKLFF.

The rearrangement links TRBV6-5 to TRBJ2-3, with TRBD1 matching 7 bases. Trimming cost V 6 bases and J 2 bases; bases outside gene matches: 5. Germline V gene data show CDR1 as MNHEY and CDR2 as SVGAGI. The CDR3 loop spans 14 amino acids. The CDR3 is CASSLGTDTDTQYF. CDR3 bases: TGTGCCAGCAGCCTTGGGACAGACACAGATACGCAGTATTTT.